This is a list of T cell receptor beta chains from one sample in a study of T cell changes during pregnancy in multiple sclerosis. TCRdb's table, derived via immunoSEQ multiplex PCR, lists solely in-frame clones and lacks some. The sample contains approximately 46,000 clones, around 93% of which appear only once. Here the sequenced sample was CD8+ T cells from peripheral blood mononuclear cells, taken in the second trimester of pregnancy. Receptors originate from a female donor with multiple sclerosis, enrolled in a pregnancy study. Both conserved end residues are part of each CDR3. D genes are given only for firm matches. Size tells how often a clone was seen (once, few, many) or the class of an expanded clone, and some rows leave it out.

clone_size | d_call | cdr3_length | j_call | v_call | cdr3_nt | cdr3_aa
once | . | 17 | TRBJ2-1 | TRBV29-1 | TGCAGCGTCACCGGGGGTATAGAGGACGGAAGATACAATGAGCAGTTCTTC | CSVTGGIEDGRYNEQFF
. | TRBD1 | 14 | TRBJ2-7 | TRBV29-1 | TGCAGCGTCCCCCCCGGGACAGGCCCCTACGAGCAGTACTTC | CSVPPGTGPYEQYF
. | TRBD2 | 17 | TRBJ2-2 | TRBV6-4 | TGTGCCAGCAGTGGACAAACTAGCGGGGGCGATACCGGGGAGCTGTTTTTT | CASSGQTSGGDTGELFF
. | . | 16 | TRBJ1-2 | TRBV21-1 | TGTGCCAGCCCAGTCCGCGGTGGCCCAGCTAACTATGGCTACACCTTC | CASPVRGGPANYGYTF
once | TRBD1 | 15 | TRBJ2-7 | TRBV5-4 | TGTGCCAGCAGCTTGGGGGCGGACAGGGCCTACGAGCAGTACTTC | CASSLGADRAYEQYF
few | . | 13 | TRBJ1-1 | TRBV29-1 | TGCAGCGTCCGGGAAGCAGAGTCCACTGAAGCTTTCTTT | CSVREAESTEAFF
. | TRBD2 | 15 | TRBJ2-3 | TRBV9 | TGTGCCAGCAGCGTAGCCGGGGGGAGCACAGATACGCAGTATTTT | CASSVAGGSTDTQYF
. | TRBD2 | 15 | TRBJ2-3 | TRBV11-1 | TGTGCCAGCAGCTTAGTGGGGGGGACCACAGATACGCAGTATTTT | CASSLVGGTTDTQYF
. | TRBD2 | 16 | TRBJ2-5 | TRBV9 | TGTGCCAGCAGCGTAGTGAGCGGGGGGGCCGGGGAGACCCAGTACTTC | CASSVVSGGAGETQYF
. | TRBD1 | 17 | TRBJ2-5 | TRBV9 | TGTGCCAGCAGCGTCGGGACAGGGGCAAGACTCCAAGAGACCCAGTACTTC | CASSVGTGARLQETQYF
. | . | 13 | TRBJ1-1 | TRBV19 | TGTGCCAGTACCGATACCGGGAACACTGAAGCTTTCTTT | CASTDTGNTEAFF
. | TRBD2 | 15 | TRBJ2-1 | TRBV10-3 | TGTGCCATCAGTGAAGATCTAGCGGGAGTCAATGAGCAGTTCTTC | CAISEDLAGVNEQFF
. | . | 14 | TRBJ1-1 | TRBV7-6 | TGTGCCAGCAGGTCGGGATCGGGGAACACTGAAGCTTTCTTT | CASRSGSGNTEAFF
. | . | 13 | TRBJ2-1 | TRBV12-5 | TGTGCTAGTGGTTTGGCGGGGTGGAATGAGCAGTTCTTC | CASGLAGWNEQFF
once | . | 14 | TRBJ2-3 | TRBV18 | TGTGCCAGCTCACCCCGCCAGGGCACAGATACGCAGTATTTT | CASSPRQGTDTQYF
. | TRBD1 | 16 | TRBJ2-3 | TRBV11-2 | TGTGCCAGCAGCTTAGGGTGGACAGGGGTTTCGGATACGCAATATTTT | CASSLGWTGVSDTQYF
. | TRBD2 | 13 | TRBJ2-3 | TRBV9 | TGTGCCAGCAGCCTCAGTAGCGGGGGGCCTATGTATTTT | CASSLSSGGPMYF
. | TRBD1 | 16 | TRBJ1-2 | TRBV9 | TGTGCCAGCAGCGCCGGGAGACAGGGAGGTGCCTATGGCTACACCTTC | CASSAGRQGGAYGYTF
. | TRBD2 | 14 | TRBJ2-3 | TRBV29-1 | TGCAGCGTCGTAAGCGGGGGGAACACAGATACGCAGTATTTT | CSVVSGGNTDTQYF
. | . | 14 | TRBJ2-1 | TRBV19 | TGTGCCAGTACCGTAGACTGGGAGGTTAATGAGCAGTTCTTC | CASTVDWEVNEQFF
. | . | 15 | TRBJ2-7 | TRBV4-2 | TGTGCCAGCAGCCCAACAATTTCGTCAGGGAACGAGCAGTACTTC | CASSPTISSGNEQYF
. | . | 13 | TRBJ2-3 | TRBV6-5 | TGTGCCAGCAGTTACTCGACTGGTGATACGCAGTATTTT | CASSYSTGDTQYF
. | . | 16 | TRBJ1-4 | TRBV13 | TGTGCCAGCAGCGGAGATCACAGGTCAAGGAATGAAAAACTGTTTTTT | CASSGDHRSRNEKLFF
. | . | 11 | TRBJ2-1 | TRBV15 | TGTGCCACCCGACACAGGAATGAGCAGTTCTTC | CATRHRNEQFF
. | TRBD2 | 13 | TRBJ2-5 | TRBV29-1 | TGCAGCGTGGGGATCCGGGGGGGGGAGACCCAGTACTTC | CSVGIRGGETQYF
. | . | 16 | TRBJ1-5 | TRBV2 | TGTGCCAGCAGTGAAACCTGGGACACGGGCAATCAGCCCCAGCATTTT | CASSETWDTGNQPQHF
. | TRBD1 | 13 | TRBJ1-1 | TRBV7-6 | TGTGCCAGCGTGGGACAGGGATATACTGAAGCTTTCTTT | CASVGQGYTEAFF
once | TRBD1 | 15 | TRBJ1-2 | TRBV2 | TGTGCCAGCAGTGAAATACCGGGACAGGGCTCCGGCTACACCTTC | CASSEIPGQGSGYTF
. | TRBD1 | 17 | TRBJ2-2 | TRBV7-9 | TGTGCCAGCAGCGCAGACGCCGGGACAGGGGGCACCGGGGAGCTGTTTTTT | CASSADAGTGGTGELFF
. | . | 15 | TRBJ1-2 | TRBV19 | TGTGCCAGTAGTGCCCGGAGCGGGATACTGTATGGCTACACCTTC | CASSARSGILYGYTF
. | . | 16 | TRBJ2-2 | TRBV5-4 | TGTGCCAGCAGCCCTGGAGGGAGAATGAACACCGGGGAGCTGTTTTTT | CASSPGGRMNTGELFF
. | . | 18 | TRBJ1-4 | TRBV7-6 | TGTGCCAGCAGCTTACAAGTAGCGGCGAGGGGTACTAATGAAAAACTGTTTTTT | CASSLQVAARGTNEKLFF
. | TRBD1 | 15 | TRBJ2-7 | TRBV11-2 | TGTGCCAGCAGCTTAGTGGGACAGGGCGCTTCCGAGCAGTACTTC | CASSLVGQGASEQYF
. | . | 17 | TRBJ1-5 | TRBV4-3 | TGCGCCAGCAGCCAAGATTGGTTGGTACAGAGCAATCAGCCCCAGCATTTT | CASSQDWLVQSNQPQHF
. | TRBD1 | 14 | TRBJ2-7 | TRBV2 | TGTGCCAGCAGGCAACCGGGACAGGGGCTCGAGCAGTACTTC | CASRQPGQGLEQYF
. | . | 12 | TRBJ2-1 | TRBV7-8 | TGTGCCAGCAGCTCTTCAGGGAATGAGCAGTTCTTC | CASSSSGNEQFF
. | TRBD1 | 18 | TRBJ1-2 | TRBV27 | TGTGCCAGCAGACACCGCCCGGGACAGGGGTTCTCGGGCTATGGCTACACCTTC | CASRHRPGQGFSGYGYTF
. | TRBD1 | 18 | TRBJ1-1 | TRBV4-3 | TGCGCCAGCAGCCAGGGGACAGGGACGACCCTGCTGGACACTGAAGCTTTCTTT | CASSQGTGTTLLDTEAFF
. | . | 12 | TRBJ1-2 | TRBV6-5 | TGTGCCAGCAGGGGCCCACCGGATGGCTACACCTTC | CASRGPPDGYTF
. | . | 12 | TRBJ1-1 | TRBV4-3 | TGCGCCAGCAGCCAAGACAGCACTGAAGCTTTCTTT | CASSQDSTEAFF
. | . | 14 | TRBJ1-4 | TRBV4-3 | TGCGCCAGCAGCCGAGATACAACTAATGAAAAACTGTTTTTT | CASSRDTTNEKLFF
. | . | 14 | TRBJ2-2 | TRBV19 | TGTGCCAGTAGATGGAGGGACTCGTTCGGGGAGCTGTTTTTT | CASRWRDSFGELFF
. | . | 11 | TRBJ2-7 | TRBV2 | TGTGCCAGCACCTCTGCCTACGAGCAGTACTTC | CASTSAYEQYF
once | TRBD1 | 13 | TRBJ2-7 | TRBV29-1 | TGCAGCGTTGAAGTTGGACAGGGGGTCGAGCAGTACTTC | CSVEVGQGVEQYF
. | TRBD1 | 14 | TRBJ1-2 | TRBV10-1 | TGCGCCAGCAAAAAAGGGACAGGGGTCTGTGGCTACACCTTC | CASKKGTGVCGYTF
. | . | 19 | TRBJ2-5 | TRBV21-1 | TGTGCCAGCAGCAAAGGGGCAGGCGGGGGGGGCCGCCACGAAGAGACCCAGTACTTC | CASSKGAGGGGRHEETQYF
. | . | 13 | TRBJ1-1 | TRBV5-6 | TGTGCCAGCAGGGGCCCCCGGGACACAGAAGCTTTCTTT | CASRGPRDTEAFF
. | . | 15 | TRBJ1-5 | TRBV7-2 | TGTGCCAGCAGCTTAGCGGCAGGGCGGAATCAGCCCCAGCATTTT | CASSLAAGRNQPQHF
. | . | 14 | TRBJ1-1 | TRBV7-3 | TGTGCCAGCAGCTACCGGGGGGGGAACACTGAAGCTTTCTTT | CASSYRGGNTEAFF